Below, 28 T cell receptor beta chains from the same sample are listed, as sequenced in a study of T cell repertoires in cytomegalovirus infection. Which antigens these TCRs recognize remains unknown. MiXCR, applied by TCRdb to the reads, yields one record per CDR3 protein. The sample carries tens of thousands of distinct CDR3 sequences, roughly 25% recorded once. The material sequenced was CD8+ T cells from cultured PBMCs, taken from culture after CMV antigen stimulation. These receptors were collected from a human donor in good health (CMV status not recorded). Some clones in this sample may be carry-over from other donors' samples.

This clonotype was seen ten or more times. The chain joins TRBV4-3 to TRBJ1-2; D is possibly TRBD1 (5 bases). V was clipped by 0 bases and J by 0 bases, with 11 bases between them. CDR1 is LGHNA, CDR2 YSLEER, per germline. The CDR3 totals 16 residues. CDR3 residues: CASSQETANPNYGYTF. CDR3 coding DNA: TGCGCCAGCAGCCAAGAGACAGCAAACCCTAACTATGGCTACACCTTC.

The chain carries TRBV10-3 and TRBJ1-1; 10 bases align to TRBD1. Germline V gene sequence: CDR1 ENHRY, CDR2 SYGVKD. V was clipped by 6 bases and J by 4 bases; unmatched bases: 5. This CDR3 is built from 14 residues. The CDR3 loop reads CAISPGQGFTEAFF. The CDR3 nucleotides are TGTGCCATCAGCCCGGGACAGGGGTTCACTGAAGCTTTCTTT.

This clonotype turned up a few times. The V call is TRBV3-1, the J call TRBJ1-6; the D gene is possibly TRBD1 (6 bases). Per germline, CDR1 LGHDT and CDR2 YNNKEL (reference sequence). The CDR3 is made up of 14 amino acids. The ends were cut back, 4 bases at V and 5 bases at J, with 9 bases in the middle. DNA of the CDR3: TGTGCCAGCAGCCCGGGACAAAATAATTCACCCCTCCACTTT. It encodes CASSPGQNNSPLHF.

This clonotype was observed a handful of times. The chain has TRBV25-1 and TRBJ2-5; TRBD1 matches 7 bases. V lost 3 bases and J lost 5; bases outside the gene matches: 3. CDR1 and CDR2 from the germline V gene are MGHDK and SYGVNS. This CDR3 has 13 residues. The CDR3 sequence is CASSDRGRETQYF. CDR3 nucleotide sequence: TGTGCCAGCAGTGATAGGGGGCGGGAGACCCAGTACTTC.

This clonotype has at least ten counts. The CDR3 DNA is TGTGCCAGCAGTTACGGGACAAATGAGCAGTTCTTC. Protein product: CASSYGTNEQFF. J is TRBJ2-1 and V is TRBV6-5, with D possibly TRBD1 on 6 matching bases. CDR1 and CDR2 from the germline V gene are MNHEY and SVGAGI. This CDR3 comprises 12 residues. Trimming pared 2 bases from V and 7 bases from J, leaving 6 bases between.

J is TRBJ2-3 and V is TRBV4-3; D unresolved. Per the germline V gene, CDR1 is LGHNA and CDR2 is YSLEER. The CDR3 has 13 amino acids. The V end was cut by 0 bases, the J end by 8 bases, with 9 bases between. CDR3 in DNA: TGCGCCAGCAGCCAAGAATCAAGTGCTACGCAGTATTTT. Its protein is CASSQESSATQYF.

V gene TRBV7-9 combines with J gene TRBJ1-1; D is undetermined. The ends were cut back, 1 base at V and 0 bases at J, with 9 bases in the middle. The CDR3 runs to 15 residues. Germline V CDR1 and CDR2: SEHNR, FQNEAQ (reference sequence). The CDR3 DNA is TGTGCCAGCAGCTTAGTGGCAGCTATGAACACTGAAGCTTTCTTT. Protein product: CASSLVAAMNTEAFF.

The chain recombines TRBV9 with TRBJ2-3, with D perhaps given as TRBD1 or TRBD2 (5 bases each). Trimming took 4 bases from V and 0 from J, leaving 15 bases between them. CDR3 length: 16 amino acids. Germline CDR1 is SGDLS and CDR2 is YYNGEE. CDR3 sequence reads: CASSPGTYRSTDTQYF. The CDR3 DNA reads TGTGCCAGCAGCCCAGGGACCTACCGAAGCACAGATACGCAGTATTTT.

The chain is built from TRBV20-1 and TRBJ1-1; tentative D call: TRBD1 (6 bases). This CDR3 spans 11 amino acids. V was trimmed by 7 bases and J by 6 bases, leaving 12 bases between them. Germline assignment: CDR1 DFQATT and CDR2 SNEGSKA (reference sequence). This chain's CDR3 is CSVQGRAEAFF. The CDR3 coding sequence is TGCAGTGTTCAGGGGAGAGCTGAAGCTTTCTTT.

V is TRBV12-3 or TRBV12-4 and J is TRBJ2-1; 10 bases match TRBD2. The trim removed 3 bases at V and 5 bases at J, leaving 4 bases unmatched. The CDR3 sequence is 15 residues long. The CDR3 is CASSFSLAGNNEQFF. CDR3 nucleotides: TGTGCCAGCAGTTTTTCACTAGCGGGAAACAATGAGCAGTTCTTC.

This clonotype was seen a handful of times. The CDR3 nucleotides are TGTGCCAGCAGCTTAGAATGGGAGGGCACAGATACGCAGTATTTT. It is translated as CASSLEWEGTDTQYF. The chain has TRBV11-3 and TRBJ2-3; perhaps TRBD2 as D (6 bases). Looked up from germline, CDR1 is SGHNT and CDR2 is YENEEA. CDR3 length: 15 residues. V lost 0 bases, J lost 1 base, and 8 bases lay in between.

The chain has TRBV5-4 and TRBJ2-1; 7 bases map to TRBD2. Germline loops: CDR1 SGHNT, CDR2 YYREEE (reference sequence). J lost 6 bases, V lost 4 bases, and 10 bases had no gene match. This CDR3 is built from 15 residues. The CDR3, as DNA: TGTGCCAGCAGCCCGCGGGGAGGGCCTGGCAATGAGCAGTTCTTC. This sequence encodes CASSPRGGPGNEQFF.

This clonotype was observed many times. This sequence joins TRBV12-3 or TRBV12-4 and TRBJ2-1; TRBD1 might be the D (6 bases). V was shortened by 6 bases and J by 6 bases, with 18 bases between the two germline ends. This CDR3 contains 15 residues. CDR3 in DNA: TGTGCCAGCAGATCTACAGGGAAAAAAGGCAATGAGCAGTTCTTC. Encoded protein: CASRSTGKKGNEQFF.

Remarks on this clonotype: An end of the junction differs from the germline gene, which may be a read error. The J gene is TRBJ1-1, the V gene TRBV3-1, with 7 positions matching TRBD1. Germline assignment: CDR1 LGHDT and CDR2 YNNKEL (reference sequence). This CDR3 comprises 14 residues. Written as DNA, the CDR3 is TGTGCCAGCAGCCCCTTGACAGGGAACCCTGAAGCTTTCTTT. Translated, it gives CASSPLTGNPEAFF.

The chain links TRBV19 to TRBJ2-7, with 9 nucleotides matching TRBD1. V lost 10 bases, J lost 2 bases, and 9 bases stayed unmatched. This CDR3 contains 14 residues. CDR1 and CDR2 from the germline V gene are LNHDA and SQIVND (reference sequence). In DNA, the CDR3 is TGTGCCACCTCTCCCGGGACAGGGCCCTACGAGCAGTACTTC. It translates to CATSPGTGPYEQYF.

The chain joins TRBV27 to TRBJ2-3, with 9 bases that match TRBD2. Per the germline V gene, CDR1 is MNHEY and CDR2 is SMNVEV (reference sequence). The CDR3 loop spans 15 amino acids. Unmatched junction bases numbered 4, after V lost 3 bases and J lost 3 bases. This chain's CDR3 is CASSFVAGVTDTQYF. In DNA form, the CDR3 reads TGTGCCAGCAGTTTTGTAGCGGGAGTAACAGATACGCAGTATTTT.

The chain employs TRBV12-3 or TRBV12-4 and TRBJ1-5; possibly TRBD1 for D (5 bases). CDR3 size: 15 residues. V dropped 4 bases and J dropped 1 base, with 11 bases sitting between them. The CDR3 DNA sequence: TGTGCCAGCAGTTATCGGGGGGACAGCAATCAGCCCCAGCATTTT. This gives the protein CASSYRGDSNQPQHF.

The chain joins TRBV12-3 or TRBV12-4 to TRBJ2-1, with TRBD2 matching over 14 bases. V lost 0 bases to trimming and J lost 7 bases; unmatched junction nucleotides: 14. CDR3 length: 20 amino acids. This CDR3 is CASSLAPPGLAGEGGNEQFF. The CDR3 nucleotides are TGTGCCAGCAGTTTAGCCCCTCCGGGACTAGCGGGAGAGGGGGGTAATGAGCAGTTCTTC.

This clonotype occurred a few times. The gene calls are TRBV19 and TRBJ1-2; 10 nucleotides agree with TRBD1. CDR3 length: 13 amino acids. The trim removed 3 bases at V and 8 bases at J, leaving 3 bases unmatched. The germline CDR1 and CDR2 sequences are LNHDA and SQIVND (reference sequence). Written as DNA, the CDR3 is TGTGCCAGTAGTATCGGGACAGGGGACGGCTACACCTTC. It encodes CASSIGTGDGYTF.

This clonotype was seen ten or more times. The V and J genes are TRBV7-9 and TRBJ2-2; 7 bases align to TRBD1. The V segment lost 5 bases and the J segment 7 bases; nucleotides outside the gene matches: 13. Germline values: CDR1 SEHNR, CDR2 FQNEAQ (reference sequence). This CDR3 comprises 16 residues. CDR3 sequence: CASSPEWDRLFGELFF. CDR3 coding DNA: TGTGCCAGCAGCCCGGAGTGGGACAGATTATTCGGGGAGCTGTTTTTT.

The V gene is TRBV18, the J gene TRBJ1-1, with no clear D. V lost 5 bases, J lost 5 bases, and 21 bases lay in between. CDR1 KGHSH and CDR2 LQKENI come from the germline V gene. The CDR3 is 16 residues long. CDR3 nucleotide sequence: TGTGCCAGCTCAGCTACAGTGGGAGGGAGCAAAACTGAAGCTTTCTTT. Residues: CASSATVGGSKTEAFF.

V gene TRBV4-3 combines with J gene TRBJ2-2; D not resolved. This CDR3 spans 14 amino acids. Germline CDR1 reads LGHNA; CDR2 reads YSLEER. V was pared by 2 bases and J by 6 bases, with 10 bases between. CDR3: CASSQTWGSGELFF. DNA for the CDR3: TGCGCCAGCAGCCAAACCTGGGGTTCCGGGGAGCTGTTTTTT.

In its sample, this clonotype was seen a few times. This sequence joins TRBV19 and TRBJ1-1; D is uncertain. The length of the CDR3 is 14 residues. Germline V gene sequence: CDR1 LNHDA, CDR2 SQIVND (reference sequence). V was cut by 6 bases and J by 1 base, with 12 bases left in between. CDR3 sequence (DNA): TGTGCCAGTAGCTCCCGGAAAGGGAACACTGAAGCTTTCTTT. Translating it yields CASSSRKGNTEAFF.

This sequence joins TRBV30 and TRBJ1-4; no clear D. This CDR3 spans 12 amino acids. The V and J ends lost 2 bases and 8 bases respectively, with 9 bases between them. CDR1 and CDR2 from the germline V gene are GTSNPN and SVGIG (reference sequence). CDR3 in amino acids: CAWSPAGEKLFF. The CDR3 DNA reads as TGTGCCTGGAGTCCCGCGGGGGAAAAACTGTTTTTT.

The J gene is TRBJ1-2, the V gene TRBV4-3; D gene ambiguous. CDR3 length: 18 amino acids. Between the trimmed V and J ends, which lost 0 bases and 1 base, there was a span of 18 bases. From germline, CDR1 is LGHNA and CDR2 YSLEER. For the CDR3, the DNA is TGCGCCAGCAGCCAAGATCTCAGCGGCTTGTCGATTAACTATGGCTACACCTTC. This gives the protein CASSQDLSGLSINYGYTF.

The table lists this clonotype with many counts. This CDR3 reads CSAGMQAVLSTDTQYF. In nucleotides, the CDR3 is TGCAGTGCTGGAATGCAAGCGGTACTTAGCACAGATACGCAGTATTTT. V is TRBV20-1 and J is TRBJ2-3; D possibly corresponds to TRBD2 (5 bases). CDR1 and CDR2 from the germline V gene are DFQATT and SNEGSKA (reference sequence). V was cut by 5 bases and J by 0 bases, with 18 bases left in between. This CDR3 has 16 residues.

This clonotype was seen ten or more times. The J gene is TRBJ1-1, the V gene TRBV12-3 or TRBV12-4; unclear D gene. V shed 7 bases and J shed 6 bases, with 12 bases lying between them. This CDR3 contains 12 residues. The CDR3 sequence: CASTAYAAEAFF. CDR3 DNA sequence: TGTGCCAGCACCGCTTACGCCGCTGAAGCTTTCTTT.

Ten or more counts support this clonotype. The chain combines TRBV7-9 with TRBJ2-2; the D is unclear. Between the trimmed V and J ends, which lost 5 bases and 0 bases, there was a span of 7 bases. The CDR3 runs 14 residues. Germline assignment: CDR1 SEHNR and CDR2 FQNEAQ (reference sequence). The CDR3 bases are TGTGCCAGCAGCCCCGACACGAACACCGGGGAGCTGTTTTTT. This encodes CASSPDTNTGELFF. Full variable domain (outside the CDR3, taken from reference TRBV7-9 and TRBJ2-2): DTGVSQNPRHKITKRGQNVTFRCDPISEHNRLYWYRQTLGQGPEFLTYFQNEAQLEKSRLLSDRFSAERPKGSFSTLEIQRTEQGDSAMYLCASSPDTNTGELFFGEGSRLTVL.